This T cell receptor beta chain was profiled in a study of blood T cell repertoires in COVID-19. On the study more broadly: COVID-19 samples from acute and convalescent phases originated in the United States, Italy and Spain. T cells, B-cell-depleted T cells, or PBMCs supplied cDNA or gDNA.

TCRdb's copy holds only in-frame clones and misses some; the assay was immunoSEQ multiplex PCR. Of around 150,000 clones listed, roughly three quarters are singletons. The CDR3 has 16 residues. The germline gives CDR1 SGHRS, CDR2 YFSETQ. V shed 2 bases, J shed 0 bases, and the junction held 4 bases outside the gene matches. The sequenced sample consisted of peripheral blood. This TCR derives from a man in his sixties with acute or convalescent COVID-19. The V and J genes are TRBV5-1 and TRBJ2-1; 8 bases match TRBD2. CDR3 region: CASSLRSGSSYNEQFF. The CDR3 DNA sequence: TGCGCCAGCAGCTTACGGAGCGGGAGCTCCTACAATGAGCAGTTCTTC.